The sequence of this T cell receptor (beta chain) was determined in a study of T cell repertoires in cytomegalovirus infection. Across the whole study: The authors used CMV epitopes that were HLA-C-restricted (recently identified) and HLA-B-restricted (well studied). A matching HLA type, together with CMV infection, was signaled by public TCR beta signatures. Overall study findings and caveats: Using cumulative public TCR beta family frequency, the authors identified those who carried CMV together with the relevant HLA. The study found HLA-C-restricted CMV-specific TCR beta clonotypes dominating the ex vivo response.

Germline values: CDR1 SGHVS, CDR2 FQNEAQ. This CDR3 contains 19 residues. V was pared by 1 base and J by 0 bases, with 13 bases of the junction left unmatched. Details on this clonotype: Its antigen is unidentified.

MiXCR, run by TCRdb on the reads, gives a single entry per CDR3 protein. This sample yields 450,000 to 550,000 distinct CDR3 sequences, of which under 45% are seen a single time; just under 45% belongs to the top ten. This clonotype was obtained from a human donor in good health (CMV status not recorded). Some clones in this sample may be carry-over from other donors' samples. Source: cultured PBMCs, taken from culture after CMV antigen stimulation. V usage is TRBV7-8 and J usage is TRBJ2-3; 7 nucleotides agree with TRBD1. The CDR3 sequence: CASSLGHNRGLTSTDTQYF. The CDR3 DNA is TGTGCCAGCAGCTTAGGACACAACAGGGGTCTAACTAGCACAGATACGCAGTATTTT.